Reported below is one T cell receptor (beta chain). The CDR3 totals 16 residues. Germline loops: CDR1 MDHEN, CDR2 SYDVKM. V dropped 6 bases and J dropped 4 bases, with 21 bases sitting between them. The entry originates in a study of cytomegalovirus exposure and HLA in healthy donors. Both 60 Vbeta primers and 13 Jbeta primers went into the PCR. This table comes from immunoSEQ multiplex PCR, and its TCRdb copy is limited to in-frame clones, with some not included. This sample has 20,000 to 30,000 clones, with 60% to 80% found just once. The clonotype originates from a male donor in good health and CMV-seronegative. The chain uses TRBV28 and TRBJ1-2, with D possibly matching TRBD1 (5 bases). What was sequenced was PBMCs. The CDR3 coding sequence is TGTGCCAGCAGCCCGACACGACGAAGGGGTCTCTATGGCTACACCTTC. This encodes CASSPTRRRGLYGYTF.